The clone carrying this T cell receptor (beta chain) was seen ten or more times. Its matching antigen is unknown. This CDR3 is built from 14 residues. J gave up 4 bases and V 4 bases, and 4 bases lay outside the gene matches. Germline CDR1 reads SEHNR; CDR2 reads FQNEAQ (reference sequence). This sample is drawn from a study of Graves' ophthalmopathy and Graves' hyperthyroidism. Whole-study findings and limits: Ophthalmopathy was separated from stable hyperthyroidism by a 13-signature model with 85% to 90% sensitivity and approximately 79% specificity. Detected in blood as well were most expanded thyroid clonotypes with frequency above 0.001.

Amplification of the TCR beta CDR3 regions used RNA transcripts (as template). In the first round, RT-PCR was carried out with HTBI primers, and a multiplex PCR formed the second round. TCRdb independently ran MiXCR on the multiplex PCR reads; one entry per CDR3 protein. The sample carries over a million distinct CDR3 sequences, 35% to 40% recorded once. This chain uses TRBV7-9 with TRBJ1-3, with TRBD1 identical over 7 bases. The receptor was isolated from an adult man with Graves' hyperthyroidism. Sequencing was performed on peripheral blood or thyroid tissue (not recorded which). In DNA, the CDR3 is TGTGCCAGCAGCTCCCGGGACAGAGGAAACACCATATATTTT. Translating it yields CASSSRDRGNTIYF.